This TCR beta chain was sequenced for a study of blood T cell repertoires in COVID-19. Study context: Material from acute and convalescent COVID-19 was sourced from the United States, Italy and Spain.

This clone came up a few times. Produced via immunoSEQ multiplex PCR; TCRdb's table is partial and in-frame only. The sample records more than 150,000 clones, approximately 80% being singletons. The sequencing input was peripheral blood. The sequence was obtained from a man in his 70s who had recovered from COVID-19.

CDR3 sequence reads: CASRRSGQGTYEQYF. The CDR3 DNA reads as TGTGCCAGCAGACGTTCGGGACAGGGGACCTACGAGCAGTACTTC. The J gene is TRBJ2-7, the V gene TRBV6-5; the match to TRBD1 covers 10 bases. In germline, CDR1 is MNHEY, CDR2 SVGAGI. V lost 6 bases to trimming and J lost 2 bases; unmatched junction nucleotides: 7. The CDR3 sequence is 15 residues long.